The present entry profiles one T cell receptor beta chain with its context. Its specificity is unknown. CDR1 MDHEN and CDR2 SYDVKM come from the germline V gene. Trimming stripped 6 bases from V and 4 bases from J, with 15 bases between. The CDR3 covers 14 residues. This entry is derived from a study of cytomegalovirus exposure and HLA in healthy donors. In the study overall: As an earlier analysis found, around 170 million T cells yielded approximately 100 million unique TCR beta sequences. General observations from the study: Later analysis showed TCR association rates varying by HLA locus, highest for DRB1 and lowest for HLA-C.

This PCR relied on a set of 60 Vbeta primers and 13 Jbeta primers. Generated by immunoSEQ multiplex PCR, the TCRdb table keeps only in-frame clones and is missing some. The sample spans approximately 120,000 clones; the ten largest clones claim approximately 1%. Material: PBMCs. The origin of this receptor is a young man in good health and CMV-seronegative. J is TRBJ1-1 and V is TRBV28; weak D call: TRBD1 (6 bases). The DNA for the CDR3 is TGTGCCAGCAGCACGATGGGAGGGGGCACTGAAGCTTTCTTT. It codes for CASSTMGGGTEAFF.